These T cell receptor beta chains were read from a single sample in a study of cytomegalovirus exposure and HLA in healthy donors. Repertoires were generated with immunoSEQ multiplex PCR, while TCRdb's copy carries only in-frame clones and drops some. This sample yields 100,000 or so clones, of which roughly 79% are seen a single time; 1% to 1.5% belongs to the top ten. The sequenced sample was PBMCs. Receptor source: a man in his forties in good health and CMV-seronegative. Each CDR3 is given with its conserved first and last residue. A D gene is named only where the DNA matches it firmly. Clone size appears in some rows only: once, few, many, or a class for an expanded clone.

d_call j_call clone_size v_call cdr3_aa cdr3_nt
TRBD2 TRBJ2-1 - TRBV7-3 CASSFSGGAYDEQFF TGTGCCAGCAGCTTTAGCGGGGGGGCATATGATGAGCAGTTCTTC
- TRBJ2-3 - TRBV11-3 CASSSTSTDTQYF TGTGCCAGCAGCTCGACTAGCACAGATACGCAGTATTTT
- TRBJ1-1 - TRBV2 CASSTRWDTEAFF TGTGCCAGCAGTACTAGGTGGGACACTGAAGCTTTCTTT
- TRBJ1-6 once TRBV5-6 CASSLAGNLDSPLHF TGTGCCAGCAGCTTGGCCGGGAATTTGGATTCACCCCTCCACTTT
- TRBJ1-3 - TRBV10-1 CASSDGSSSGNTIYF TGCGCCAGCAGTGATGGGAGTTCCTCTGGAAACACCATATATTTT
- TRBJ2-7 - TRBV7-9 CASSTGGSYEQYF TGTGCCAGCAGCACCGGAGGCTCCTACGAGCAGTACTTC
TRBD2 TRBJ2-2 - TRBV7-6 CASSLLLQAGANTGELFF TGTGCCAGCAGCCTACTCCTCCAAGCGGGGGCCAACACCGGGGAGCTGTTTTTT
TRBD2 TRBJ2-1 - TRBV7-7 CASSLAGTYNEQFF TGTGCTAGCAGCTTAGCGGGGACTTACAATGAGCAGTTCTTC
- TRBJ2-5 - TRBV2 CASSDGRGGETQYF TGTGCCAGCAGTGATGGCAGGGGTGGGGAGACCCAGTACTTC
TRBD1 TRBJ2-2 - TRBV29-1 CSVETGSASTGELFF TGCAGCGTTGAGACAGGGTCGGCTAGCACCGGGGAGCTGTTTTTT
- TRBJ2-7 - TRBV6-5 CASSRGGSSYEQYF TGTGCCAGCAGCCGAGGGGGATCTTCCTACGAGCAGTACTTC
- TRBJ2-3 once TRBV27 CASSLGGIGDTQYF TGTGCCAGCAGTTTAGGCGGGATCGGAGATACGCAGTATTTT
- TRBJ1-1 - TRBV11-3 CASQVRVNTEAFF TGTGCCAGCCAAGTCCGAGTGAACACTGAAGCTTTCTTT
- TRBJ2-7 once TRBV19 CASSMSGASYEQYF TGTGCCAGTAGTATGTCAGGGGCTAGCTACGAGCAGTACTTC
TRBD1 TRBJ1-4 - TRBV7-9 CASSLTGTVGEKLFF TGTGCCAGCAGCTTAACCGGGACAGTGGGGGAAAAACTGTTTTTT
TRBD1 TRBJ2-7 - TRBV6-5 CASSYSTGGYEQYF TGTGCCAGCAGTTACTCGACAGGGGGCTACGAGCAGTACTTC
TRBD2 TRBJ2-3 - TRBV13 CASSLDAGGGFTDTQYF TGTGCCAGCAGCTTAGATGCGGGGGGGGGCTTCACAGATACGCAGTATTTT
TRBD2 TRBJ2-3 - TRBV7-9 CASSPGTSKSDTQYF TGTGCCAGCAGCCCCGGGACTAGCAAGTCAGATACGCAGTATTTT
- TRBJ1-6 - TRBV7-9 CASSASRERLHF TGTGCCAGCAGCGCGTCGCGGGAGAGGCTCCACTTT
- TRBJ2-2 once TRBV19 CASRAGTGELFF TGTGCCAGTAGGGCAGGGACCGGGGAGCTGTTTTTT
TRBD1 TRBJ2-3 - TRBV7-7 CASSKSLDRADTQYF TGTGCTAGCAGCAAATCTCTCGACAGGGCCGATACGCAGTATTTT
TRBD2 TRBJ2-7 - TRBV7-9 CASSAPTSGSRYEQYF TGTGCCAGCAGCGCGCCCACTAGCGGGAGCAGATACGAGCAGTACTTC
- TRBJ2-1 - TRBV5-4 CASSLGAGAEQFF TGTGCCAGCAGCTTGGGCGCGGGGGCTGAGCAGTTCTTC
- TRBJ1-1 - TRBV7-2 CASSTHAGSTEAFF TGTGCCAGCAGCACACACGCAGGGTCCACTGAAGCTTTCTTT
TRBD2 TRBJ2-1 few TRBV6-5 CASSYSPTSGTAFF TGTGCCAGCAGTTACTCGCCGACTAGCGGGACCGCCTTCTTC
- TRBJ2-3 - TRBV4-1 CASSQDIGSRADTQYF TGCGCCAGCAGCCAAGATATAGGGAGTCGGGCAGATACGCAGTATTTT
- TRBJ2-7 once TRBV7-9 CASSPSHRVEQYF TGTGCCAGCAGCCCTTCCCACAGGGTCGAGCAGTACTTC